These T cell receptor beta chains were read from a single sample in a study of cytomegalovirus exposure and HLA in healthy donors. Assay used: immunoSEQ multiplex PCR; TCRdb lists only in-frame clones, some missing. Of some 110,000 clones listed, approximately 80% are singletons. The sequenced sample was PBMCs. The receptors were gathered from a woman between 18 and 29 years old in good health and CMV-seropositive. The CDR3 runs from the conserved cysteine through the conserved F or W. Fields, in order: V gene, J gene, clone size, D gene, CDR3 DNA, CDR3 protein. A D gene is named only where the DNA matches it firmly. Not every row has a clone size; where given, it reads once, few, many or a size class.

TRBV7-8	TRBJ2-3	-	TRBD2	TGTGCCAGCAGCTTAGGGGCGGGAGGGTCAGATACGCAGTATTTT	CASSLGAGGSDTQYF
TRBV18	TRBJ2-7	-	-	TGTGCCAGCTCCCCATCACTAGATGGTGAGCAGTACTTC	CASSPSLDGEQYF
TRBV6-5	TRBJ2-5	-	-	TGTGCCAGCAGCTTTCCCCTGGAGACCCAGTACTTC	CASSFPLETQYF
TRBV7-9	TRBJ2-1	-	TRBD1	TGTGCCAGCAGCTCAACCGGGACAGAAAACAATGAGCAGTTCTTC	CASSSTGTENNEQFF
TRBV6-1	TRBJ1-1	-	-	TGTGCCAGCAGTGAAGCGCTTCTGAAGAGGGAAGAGACTGAAGCTTTCTTT	CASSEALLKREETEAFF
TRBV7-9	TRBJ2-5	-	-	TGTGCCAGCAGCCCAGCCCAGGGATGGGAAGAGACCCAGTACTTC	CASSPAQGWEETQYF
TRBV30	TRBJ1-6	-	-	TGTGCCTGGGATAGAAAGAATTCACCCCTCCACTTT	CAWDRKNSPLHF
TRBV19	TRBJ2-7	-	-	TGTGCCAGTAGTATAACCGGGAACAACGAGCAGTACTTC	CASSITGNNEQYF
TRBV5-6	TRBJ2-7	-	-	TGTGCCAGCAGCTTGAACAGCTACGAGCAGTACTTC	CASSLNSYEQYF
TRBV10-3	TRBJ2-7	-	-	TGTGCCATAGCCGGGACTGGATCCTCCTACGAGCAGTACTTC	CAIAGTGSSYEQYF
TRBV6-5	TRBJ2-3	-	-	TGTGCCAGCTTGAGGGTAGGCACAGATACGCAGTATTTT	CASLRVGTDTQYF
TRBV5-1	TRBJ2-7	-	-	TGCGCCAGCAGCTTGGCTCTAGGTGACCAGTACTTC	CASSLALGDQYF
TRBV7-9	TRBJ1-1	few	-	TGTGCCAGCGAGGAGAACACTGAAGCTTTCTTT	CASEENTEAFF
TRBV28	TRBJ1-5	-	-	TGTGCCAGCAGTTACAGGGAGCCCCAGCATTTT	CASSYREPQHF
TRBV5-1	TRBJ2-1	-	-	TGCGCCAGCAGCTCCGGGTCACCTTCCTACAATGAGCAGTTCTTC	CASSSGSPSYNEQFF
TRBV5-1	TRBJ1-4	-	-	TGCGCCAGCAGCTTGGTGGCAGGGTTCTTTGAAAAACTGTTTTTT	CASSLVAGFFEKLFF
TRBV10-2	TRBJ2-7	-	TRBD2	TGCGCCAGCAGTGAACCAGCGGGAGGGCCAGTTTTTACCTACGAGCAGTACTTC	CASSEPAGGPVFTYEQYF
TRBV9	TRBJ1-2	-	TRBD1	TGTGCCAGCAGCGTAGGATCGAGGACAGGTGAAGGTGGCTACACCTTC	CASSVGSRTGEGGYTF
TRBV30	TRBJ2-3	once	-	TGTGCCTGGAGTGTACAGATTCTAACAGATACGCAGTATTTT	CAWSVQILTDTQYF
TRBV25-1	TRBJ2-3	-	-	TGTGCCAGCAGTCCCTTTCGGAGCGGAGATAGCACAGATACGCAGTATTTT	CASSPFRSGDSTDTQYF
TRBV12-5	TRBJ2-5	-	TRBD1	TGTGCTAGTGGCCCGGGACAGGGAAGAGAGACCCAGTACTTC	CASGPGQGRETQYF
TRBV4-1	TRBJ1-3	-	-	TGCGCCAGCAGCCCCGAGACTGCCTCTGGAAACACCATATATTTT	CASSPETASGNTIYF
TRBV9	TRBJ1-2	-	-	TGTGCCAGCAGCCCGATGGATGGCAGGTATACTGGCTACACCTTC	CASSPMDGRYTGYTF
TRBV27	TRBJ1-4	-	TRBD1	TGTGCCAGCAGTTTAGAGGGGGCCCGAGGGGAAAAACTGTTTTTT	CASSLEGARGEKLFF
TRBV7-9	TRBJ1-2	-	TRBD1	TGTGCCAGCAGCTTAGGGACAGGGGTTAACTATGGCTACACCTTC	CASSLGTGVNYGYTF
TRBV11-2	TRBJ2-5	-	-	TGTGCCAGCAGCTTAGCAGGGTTTTCCGAGACCCAGTACTTC	CASSLAGFSETQYF
TRBV2	TRBJ1-5	-	-	TGTGCCAGCAAAGGGGGACGAGGCAATCAGCCCCAGCATTTT	CASKGGRGNQPQHF
TRBV5-4	TRBJ1-2	-	-	TGTGCCAGCAGCTTGGATCACAGTAACTATGGCTACACCTTC	CASSLDHSNYGYTF
TRBV6-4	TRBJ2-2	-	-	TGTGCCAGCAGTGGACCGAGGAGGGATCCCGGGGAGCTGTTTTTT	CASSGPRRDPGELFF
TRBV4-1	TRBJ2-7	-	TRBD1	TGCGCCAGCAGCCTCACGGGACAGACCTACGAGCAGTACTTC	CASSLTGQTYEQYF
TRBV6-4	TRBJ1-1	-	-	TGTGCCAGCAGTAGGGGCCCAGGGACTGAAGCTTTCTTT	CASSRGPGTEAFF